This is a list of T cell receptor beta chains from one sample in a study of shared clonotypes between healthy human individuals. Profiling relied on immunoSEQ multiplex PCR, and the TCRdb table lists in-frame clones only, not all of them. The repertoire holds roughly 680,000 clones, with over 55% as singletons. Sequencing used memory CD4+ T cells sorted from blood. The origin of the receptors is a woman in her thirties in good health. CDR3s include the opening cysteine and the closing phenylalanine or tryptophan. Each record gives: J gene, V gene, D gene, clone size, CDR3 protein, CDR3 DNA. The D gene is left open where the match is weak. Where a row states a size, it is once, few, many or the class of an expanded clone; other rows omit it.

J: TRBJ2-3; V: TRBV7-9; D: .; size: .; CDR3: CASSLLRSRGDTQYF; DNA: TGTGCCAGCAGCTTATTGCGTAGTCGAGGAGATACGCAGTATTTT
J: TRBJ1-4; V: TRBV23-1; D: .; size: .; CDR3: CAKGRWGSREKLFF; DNA: TGCGCCAAGGGGCGATGGGGTTCGCGAGAAAAACTGTTTTTT
J: TRBJ2-1; V: TRBV14; D: TRBD2; size: .; CDR3: CASSQQLALGEQFF; DNA: TGTGCCAGCAGCCAACAACTAGCGTTGGGTGAGCAGTTCTTC
J: TRBJ2-1; V: TRBV5-1; D: .; size: .; CDR3: CASNLRVGSAYNEQFF; DNA: TGCGCCAGCAACCTTCGGGTGGGCTCCGCCTACAATGAGCAGTTCTTC
J: TRBJ2-7; V: TRBV14; D: TRBD2; size: .; CDR3: CASSQGWAGASYEQYF; DNA: TGTGCCAGCAGCCAAGGGTGGGCGGGAGCCTCCTACGAGCAGTACTTC
J: TRBJ1-2; V: TRBV28; D: .; size: .; CDR3: CASRRTAMVSADGYTF; DNA: TGTGCCAGCAGAAGGACGGCTATGGTGTCGGCTGATGGCTACACCTTC
J: TRBJ1-5; V: TRBV7-9; D: .; size: .; CDR3: CASSLEGSYQPQHF; DNA: TGTGCCAGCAGCTTAGAAGGCAGCTATCAGCCCCAGCATTTT
J: TRBJ2-6; V: TRBV9; D: .; size: once; CDR3: CASSVTDSGANVLTF; DNA: TGTGCCAGCAGCGTGACCGACTCTGGGGCCAACGTCCTGACTTTC
J: TRBJ1-2; V: TRBV5-1; D: TRBD1; size: .; CDR3: CASSGQGDYGYTF; DNA: TGCGCCAGCTCGGGACAGGGGGACTATGGCTACACCTTC
J: TRBJ1-1; V: TRBV19; D: TRBD1; size: .; CDR3: CASSVSVGTGEAFF; DNA: TGTGCCAGTAGTGTCAGCGTAGGGACAGGGGAAGCTTTCTTT
J: TRBJ1-3; V: TRBV29-1; D: .; size: .; CDR3: CSVGEAGNTIYF; DNA: TGCAGCGTTGGGGAGGCTGGAAACACCATATATTTT
J: TRBJ1-4; V: TRBV30; D: .; size: .; CDR3: CAWSPDSNEKLFF; DNA: TGTGCCTGGAGTCCTGACAGTAATGAAAAACTGTTTTTT
J: TRBJ1-1; V: TRBV16; D: .; size: .; CDR3: CASSQFEGMNTEAFF; DNA: TGTGCCAGCAGCCAATTCGAGGGAATGAACACTGAAGCTTTCTTT
J: TRBJ2-7; V: TRBV5-1; D: TRBD1; size: .; CDR3: CASSSSGTGWNEQYF; DNA: TGCGCCAGCAGCTCATCCGGGACAGGTTGGAACGAGCAGTACTTC
J: TRBJ2-1; V: TRBV28; D: TRBD2; size: .; CDR3: CASSPQTSGPPFF; DNA: TGTGCCAGCAGCCCCCAGACTAGCGGCCCGCCGTTCTTC
J: TRBJ2-3; V: TRBV5-1; D: TRBD2; size: .; CDR3: CASSLVAGGPADTQYF; DNA: TGCGCCAGCAGCTTGGTTGCGGGAGGGCCCGCAGATACGCAGTATTTT
J: TRBJ2-7; V: TRBV21-1; D: .; size: few; CDR3: CASSTRQGFYEQYF; DNA: TGTGCCAGCAGCACAAGACAGGGTTTCTACGAGCAGTACTTC
J: TRBJ2-3; V: TRBV2; D: .; size: .; CDR3: CASRMGLSIIDTQYF; DNA: TGTGCCAGCAGAATGGGGCTATCGATTATAGATACGCAGTATTTT
J: TRBJ1-1; V: TRBV4-1; D: .; size: .; CDR3: CASSQDLGTTGAFF; DNA: TGCGCCAGCAGCCAAGACCTCGGGACGACGGGGGCTTTCTTT
J: TRBJ2-1; V: TRBV6-6; D: .; size: .; CDR3: CASSYQGRDNEQFF; DNA: TGTGCCAGCAGTTATCAGGGCCGGGACAATGAGCAGTTCTTC
J: TRBJ1-2; V: TRBV6-1; D: .; size: .; CDR3: CASSEDPEGAIGYTF; DNA: TGTGCCAGCAGTGAAGACCCCGAGGGTGCTATTGGCTACACCTTC
J: TRBJ2-1; V: TRBV18; D: .; size: .; CDR3: CASSREQGPTNYNEQFF; DNA: TGTGCCAGCTCTCGAGAACAGGGTCCGACTAACTACAATGAGCAGTTCTTC
J: TRBJ2-6; V: TRBV11-3; D: .; size: .; CDR3: CASSPPRVSGANVLTF; DNA: TGTGCCAGCAGCCCACCCAGAGTCTCTGGGGCCAACGTCCTGACTTTC